The 9 T cell receptor beta chains presented below share a single source sample, sequenced in a study of Tregs in tolerant kidney transplant recipients. Profiling relied on immunoSEQ multiplex PCR, and the TCRdb table lists in-frame clones only, not all of them. There are over 85,000 clones in the sample; approximately 94% occur only once, and 0.46% lies in the top ten. The starting material was CD4+ T cells from blood, obtained before the transplant. The origin of the receptors is a human donor who received a combined kidney and bone marrow transplant.

J is TRBJ1-3 and V is TRBV10-3; no firm D call. V lost 6 bases and J 7 bases, leaving 10 bases between the germline ends. The germline V gene encodes CDR1 ENHRY and CDR2 SYGVKD. This CDR3 is built from 12 residues. CDR3 DNA sequence: TGTGCCATCAGCATTGGGCGTAACACCATATATTTT. Its translation is CAISIGRNTIYF.

Written as DNA, the CDR3 is TGTGCCAGCAGCGGACAGGGTTTGGGCAATCAGCCCCAGCATTTT. Translating gives CASSGQGLGNQPQHF. The chain couples TRBV4-2 to TRBJ1-5; 8 bases are a match to TRBD1. The V segment lost 5 bases and the J segment 2 bases; nucleotides outside the gene matches: 5. Germline V gene lookup returns CDR1 LGHNA and CDR2 YNFKEQ. The CDR3 runs 15 residues.

This chain uses TRBV7-9 with TRBJ1-1; 9 bases are a match to TRBD1. V was clipped by 3 bases and J by 4 bases; unmatched bases: 3. This CDR3 is 14 amino acids long. The germline gives CDR1 SEHNR, CDR2 FQNEAQ (reference sequence). The CDR3 coding sequence is TGTGCCAGCAGCTTGGGGGGACAGGGCACTGAAGCTTTCTTT. Amino acids: CASSLGGQGTEAFF.

The CDR3 nucleotides read TGCGCCACTAAGGGACAGCCAGGGTCTGAAAAACTGTTTTTT. Residues: CATKGQPGSEKLFF. V is TRBV5-1 and J is TRBJ1-4, with 7 bases lining up with TRBD1. CDR3 size: 14 residues. J gave up 7 bases and V 9 bases, and 12 bases lay outside the gene matches. Germline CDR1 and CDR2: SGHRS and YFSETQ. Filled out from reference TRBV5-1 and TRBJ1-4, the complete variable domain reads KAGVTQTPRYLIKTRGQQVTLSCSPISGHRSVSWYQQTPGQGLQFLFEYFSETQRNKGNFPGRFSGRQFSNSRSEMNVSTLELGDSALYLCATKGQPGSEKLFFGSGTQLSVL.

The chain joins TRBV2 to TRBJ1-1; 8 bases line up with TRBD1. J lost 4 bases, V lost 10 bases, and 17 bases had no gene match. This CDR3 region has 16 residues. CDR1 is SNHLY, CDR2 FYNNEI, per germline. CDR3 nucleotides: TGTGCCACCAGAGGTGGGGCAGGGGGCCCGGGCACTGAAGCTTTCTTT. It translates to CATRGGAGGPGTEAFF. Drawing the rest from reference TRBV2 and TRBJ1-1, the complete variable domain is EPEVTQTPSHQVTQMGQEVILRCVPISNHLYFYWYRQILGQKVEFLVSFYNNEISEKSEIFDDQFSVERPDGSNFTLKIRSTKLEDSAMYFCATRGGAGGPGTEAFFGQGTRLTVV.

The chain is built from TRBV4-3 and TRBJ2-1; the D gene is possibly TRBD2 (5 bases). CDR1 LGHNA and CDR2 YSLEER come from the germline V gene. V dropped 0 bases and J dropped 5 bases, with 11 bases sitting between them. The CDR3 covers 15 residues. The CDR3 DNA reads as TGCGCCAGCAGCCAAGATTCTAGCCTTAACAATGAGCAGTTCTTC. Amino acid sequence: CASSQDSSLNNEQFF.

As regards this clone: At one boundary the junction diverges from the germline segment, which might be a read error. The rearrangement joins TRBV2 to TRBJ1-6; D gene unclear. CDR3 length: 11 amino acids. Per the germline V gene, CDR1 is SNHLY and CDR2 is FYNNEI. CDR3 in amino acids: CASKNNSPLHF. DNA for the CDR3: TGTGCCAGCAAAAATAATTCCCCCCTCCACTTT.

V and J are TRBV6-6 and TRBJ2-1, with 9 positions matching TRBD2. V dropped 5 bases and J dropped 3; count of bases not matched to a gene: 8. Germline CDR1 is MNHNY and CDR2 is SVGAGI (reference sequence). This CDR3 has 16 residues. The CDR3 DNA reads as TGTGCCAGCAGTGCCCTCGTAGCGGGAGACTACAATGAGCAGTTCTTC. This codes for CASSALVAGDYNEQFF.

V gene TRBV18 combines with J gene TRBJ1-4; D remains ambiguous. V shed 0 bases and J shed 7 bases, with 12 bases lying between them. Germline values: CDR1 KGHSH, CDR2 LQKENI. CDR3 length equals 15 residues. CDR3 region: CASSPPGRVGEKLFF. CDR3 in DNA: TGTGCCAGCTCACCACCCGGGAGGGTCGGTGAAAAACTGTTTTTT. Full variable domain (outside the CDR3, taken from reference TRBV18 and TRBJ1-4): NAGVMQNPRHLVRRRGQEARLRCSPMKGHSHVYWYRQLPEEGLKFMVYLQKENIIDESGMPKERFSAEFPKEGPSILRIQQVVRGDSAAYFCASSPPGRVGEKLFFGSGTQLSVL.